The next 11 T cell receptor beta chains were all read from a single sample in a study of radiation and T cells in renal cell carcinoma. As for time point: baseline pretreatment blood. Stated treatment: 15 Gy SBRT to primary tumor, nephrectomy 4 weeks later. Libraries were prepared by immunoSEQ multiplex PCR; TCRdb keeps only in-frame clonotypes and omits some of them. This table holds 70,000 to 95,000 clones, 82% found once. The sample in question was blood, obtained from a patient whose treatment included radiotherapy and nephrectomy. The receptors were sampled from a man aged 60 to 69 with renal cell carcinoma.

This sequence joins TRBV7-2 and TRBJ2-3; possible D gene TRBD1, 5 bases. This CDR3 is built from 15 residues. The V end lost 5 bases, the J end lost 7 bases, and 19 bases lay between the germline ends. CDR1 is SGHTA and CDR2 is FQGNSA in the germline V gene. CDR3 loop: CASSQTADFSYTQYF. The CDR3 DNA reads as TGTGCCAGCAGCCAGACAGCAGACTTTTCATATACGCAGTATTTT. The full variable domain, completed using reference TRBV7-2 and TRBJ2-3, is GAGVSQSPSNKVTEKGKDVELRCDPISGHTALYWYRQSLGQGLEFLIYFQGNSAPDKSGLPSDRFSAERTGGSVSTLTIQRTQQEDSAVYLCASSQTADFSYTQYFGPGTRLTVL.

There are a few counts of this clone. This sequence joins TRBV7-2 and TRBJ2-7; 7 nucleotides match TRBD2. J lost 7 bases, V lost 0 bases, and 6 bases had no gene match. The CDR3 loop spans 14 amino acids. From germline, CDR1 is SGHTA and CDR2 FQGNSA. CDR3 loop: CASSLAGGPGEQYF. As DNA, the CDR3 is TGTGCCAGCAGCTTAGCGGGAGGGCCGGGAGAGCAGTACTTC.

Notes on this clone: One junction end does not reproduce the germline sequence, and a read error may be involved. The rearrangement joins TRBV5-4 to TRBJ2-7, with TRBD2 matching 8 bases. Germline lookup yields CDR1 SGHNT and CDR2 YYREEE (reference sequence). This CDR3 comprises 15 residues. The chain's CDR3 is CASSFAGRGVNEQYF. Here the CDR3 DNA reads TGTGCAAGCAGCTTCGCCGGGAGGGGGGTCAACGAGCAGTACTTC.

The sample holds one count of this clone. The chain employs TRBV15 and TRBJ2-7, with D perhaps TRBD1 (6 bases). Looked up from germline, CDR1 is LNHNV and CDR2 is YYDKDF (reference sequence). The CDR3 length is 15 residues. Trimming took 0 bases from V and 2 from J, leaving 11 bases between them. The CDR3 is CATSRDGQSAYEQYF. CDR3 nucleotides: TGTGCCACCAGCAGAGACGGACAGTCAGCCTACGAGCAGTACTTC.

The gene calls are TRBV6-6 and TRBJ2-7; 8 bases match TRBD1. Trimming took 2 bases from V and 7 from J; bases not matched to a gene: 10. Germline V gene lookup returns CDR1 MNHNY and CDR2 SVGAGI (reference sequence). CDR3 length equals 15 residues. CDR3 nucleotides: TGTGCCAGCAGTTACAGGTCTGGACAGGGTTGGGAGCAGTACTTC. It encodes CASSYRSGQGWEQYF.

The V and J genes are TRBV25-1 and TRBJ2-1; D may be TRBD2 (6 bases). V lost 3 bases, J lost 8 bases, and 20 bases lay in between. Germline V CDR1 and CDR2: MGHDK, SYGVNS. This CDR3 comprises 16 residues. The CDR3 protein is CASSEARDSPKDEQFF. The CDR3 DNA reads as TGTGCCAGCAGTGAGGCTCGGGACTCCCCCAAGGATGAGCAGTTCTTC.

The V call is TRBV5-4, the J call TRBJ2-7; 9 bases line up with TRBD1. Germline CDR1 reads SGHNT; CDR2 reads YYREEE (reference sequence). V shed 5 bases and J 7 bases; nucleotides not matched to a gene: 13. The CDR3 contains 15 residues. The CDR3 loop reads CASSYEGQGFREQYF. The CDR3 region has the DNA TGTGCCAGCAGTTATGAAGGACAGGGGTTTAGGGAGCAGTACTTC.

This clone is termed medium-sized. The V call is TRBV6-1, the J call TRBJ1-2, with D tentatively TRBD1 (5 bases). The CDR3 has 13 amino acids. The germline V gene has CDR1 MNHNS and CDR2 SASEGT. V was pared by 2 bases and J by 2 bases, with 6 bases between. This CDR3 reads CASSEQGNYGYTF. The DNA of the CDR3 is TGTGCCAGCAGTGAACAGGGAAACTATGGCTACACCTTC.

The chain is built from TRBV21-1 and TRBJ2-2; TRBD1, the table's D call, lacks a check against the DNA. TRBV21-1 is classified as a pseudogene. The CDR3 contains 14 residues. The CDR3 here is CASSNGGAPGELFF. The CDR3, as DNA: TGTGCCAGCAGCAATGGGGGCGCGCCCGGGGAGCTGTTTTTT.

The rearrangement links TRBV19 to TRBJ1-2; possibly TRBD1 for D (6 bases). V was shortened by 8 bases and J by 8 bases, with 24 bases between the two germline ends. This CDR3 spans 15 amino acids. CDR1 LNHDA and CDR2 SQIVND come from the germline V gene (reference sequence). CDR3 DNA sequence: TGTGCCAGTTTGGAAGCCGGGACACTCTCTAGGGGCTACACCTTC. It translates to CASLEAGTLSRGYTF.

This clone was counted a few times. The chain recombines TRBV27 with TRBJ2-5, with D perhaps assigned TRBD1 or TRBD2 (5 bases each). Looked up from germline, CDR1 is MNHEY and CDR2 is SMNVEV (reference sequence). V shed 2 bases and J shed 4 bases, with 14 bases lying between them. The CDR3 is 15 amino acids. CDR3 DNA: TGTGCCAGCAGTTTACTCGGTGGGGGAAGAGAGACCCAGTACTTC. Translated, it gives CASSLLGGGRETQYF.